This record looks at one T cell receptor beta chain sequence and its context. The antigen is unknown. It was with 60 Vbeta and 13 Jbeta primers that the PCR ran. Data came from immunoSEQ multiplex PCR; TCRdb stores just in-frame clones and leaves some out. The sample lists about 150,000 clones; around 80% were seen once. This record comes from a study of cytomegalovirus exposure and HLA in healthy donors. Germline assignment: CDR1 LGHNA and CDR2 YNFKEQ. The CDR3 consists of 16 residues. Trimming shortened V by 0 bases and J by 1 base, and 10 bases separated the two germline ends. Study results and caveats: Other equally common chains were less clonally expanded than HLA-associated TCR beta chains, a later analysis showed. What TCR beta sequences reportedly achieved was accurate prediction of HLA-A and HLA-B alleles in most subjects. Listed as cytomegalovirus-associated were 150 to 200 TCR beta chains.

This TCR was recovered from a male donor in good health and CMV-seronegative. The chain carries TRBV4-2 and TRBJ1-5, with D possibly being TRBD1 (6 bases). Sequencing was done on a sample of PBMCs. In DNA, the CDR3 is TGTGCCAGCAGCCAAGAAGGGGGGGGAAGCAATCAGCCCCAGCATTTT. It yields the protein CASSQEGGGSNQPQHF.